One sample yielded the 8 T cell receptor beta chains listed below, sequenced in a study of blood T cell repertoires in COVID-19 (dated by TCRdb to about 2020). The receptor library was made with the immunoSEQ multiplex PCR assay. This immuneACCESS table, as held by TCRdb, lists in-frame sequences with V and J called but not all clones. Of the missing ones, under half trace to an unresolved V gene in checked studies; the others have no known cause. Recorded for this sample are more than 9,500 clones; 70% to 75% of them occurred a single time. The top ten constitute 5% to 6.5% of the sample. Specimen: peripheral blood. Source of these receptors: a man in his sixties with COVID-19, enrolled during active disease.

CDR3 bases: TGTGCCAGCAGCTGGGGGACAGCGGGCTACACCTTC. Its protein is CASSWGTAGYTF. The J gene is TRBJ1-2, the V gene TRBV5-6, with 7 bases lining up with TRBD1. From germline, CDR1 is SGHDT and CDR2 YYEEEE. The J segment lost 8 bases and the V segment lost 3 bases, leaving 4 bases of the junction unmatched. This CDR3 has 12 residues.

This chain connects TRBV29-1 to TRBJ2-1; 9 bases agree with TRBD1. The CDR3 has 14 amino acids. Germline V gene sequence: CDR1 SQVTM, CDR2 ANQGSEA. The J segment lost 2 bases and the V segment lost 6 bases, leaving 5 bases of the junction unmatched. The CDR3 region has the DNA TGCAGCGTGGACCGGGACAGGGCCTACAATGAGCAGTTCTTC. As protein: CSVDRDRAYNEQFF.

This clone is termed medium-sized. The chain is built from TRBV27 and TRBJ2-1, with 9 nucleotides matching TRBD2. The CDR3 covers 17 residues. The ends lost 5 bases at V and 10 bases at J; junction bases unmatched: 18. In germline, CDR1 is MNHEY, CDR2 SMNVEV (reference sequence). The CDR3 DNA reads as TGTGCCAGCAGTAGGTTTACCGGGACTAGCTCCAAGGGGGAGCAGTTCTTC. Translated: CASSRFTGTSSKGEQFF.

CDR3 protein: CATGDSTNSPLHF. The CDR3, as DNA: TGTGCCACTGGGGACAGCACCAATTCACCCCTCCACTTT. This chain uses TRBV6-5 with TRBJ1-6, with TRBD1 matching 7 bases. The CDR3 has 13 amino acids. Germline assignment: CDR1 MNHEY and CDR2 SVGAGI. V lost 10 bases and J lost 7; bases outside the gene matches: 7.

CDR3 protein: CASSQSGRVNEKLFF. The CDR3 DNA sequence: TGCGCCAGCAGCCAGAGTGGCAGGGTGAATGAAAAACTGTTTTTT. The V and J genes are TRBV4-1 and TRBJ1-4; D may be TRBD1 (5 bases). The CDR3 has 15 residues. V lost 3 bases and J 5 bases, leaving 13 bases between the germline ends. CDR1 and CDR2 from the germline V gene are MGHRA and YSYEKL.

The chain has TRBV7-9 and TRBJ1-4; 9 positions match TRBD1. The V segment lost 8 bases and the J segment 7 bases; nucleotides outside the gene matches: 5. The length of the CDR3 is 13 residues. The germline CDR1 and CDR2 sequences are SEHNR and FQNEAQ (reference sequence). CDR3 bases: TGTGCCAGCGCCGGGACAGGGAGTGAAAAACTGTTTTTT. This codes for CASAGTGSEKLFF.

Here the CDR3 reads CASSLKGGNQPQHF. CDR3 DNA: TGCGCCAGCAGCTTGAAAGGGGGCAATCAGCCCCAGCATTTT. The chain is built from TRBV5-1 and TRBJ1-5; D may be TRBD1 (5 bases). Germline V gives CDR1 SGHRS, CDR2 YFSETQ. V was cut by 1 base and J by 2 bases, with 7 bases left in between. The CDR3 has 14 amino acids.

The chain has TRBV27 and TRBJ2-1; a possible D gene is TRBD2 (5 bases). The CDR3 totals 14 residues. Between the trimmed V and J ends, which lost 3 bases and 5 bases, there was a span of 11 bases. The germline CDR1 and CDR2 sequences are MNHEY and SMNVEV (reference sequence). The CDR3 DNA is TGTGCCAGCAGTTTGGGCGGGCCCCACAATGAGCAGTTCTTC. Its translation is CASSLGGPHNEQFF.